The 11 T cell receptor beta chains given below trace back to one sample, sequenced in a study of cytomegalovirus exposure and HLA in healthy donors. PCR primers comprised 60 Vbeta and 13 Jbeta primers. Here immunoSEQ multiplex PCR was the method, and the copy in TCRdb shows in-frame clones only, minus some. Among approximately 90,000 clones listed, roughly three quarters were seen once. Sequencing was done on a sample of PBMCs. The source of these receptors is a male donor in good health and CMV-seronegative.

This clone was seen a handful of times. V is TRBV28 and J is TRBJ2-7; 8 nucleotides line up with TRBD2. Germline CDR1 is MDHEN and CDR2 is SYDVKM. The J segment lost 0 bases and the V segment lost 5 bases, leaving 6 bases of the junction unmatched. The CDR3 totals 15 residues. The CDR3 region is CASSVSGGRSYEQYF. CDR3 DNA: TGTGCCAGCAGTGTAAGCGGGGGCCGCTCCTACGAGCAGTACTTC. Together with reference TRBV28 and TRBJ2-7, the CDR3 gives the full variable domain: DVKVTQSSRYLVKRTGEKVFLECVQDMDHENMFWYRQDPGLGLRLIYFSYDVKMKEKGDIPEGYSVSREKKERFSLILESASTNQTSMYLCASSVSGGRSYEQYFGPGTRLTVT.

This chain links TRBV28 with TRBJ2-7, with a weak D call TRBD1 (6 bases). This CDR3 region has 13 residues. Trimming pared 5 bases from V and 5 bases from J, leaving 13 bases between. CDR1 and CDR2 from the germline V gene are MDHEN and SYDVKM. The CDR3 bases are TGTGCCAGCAGTGCCCATAACAGGGACGAGCAGTACTTC. Translated, it gives CASSAHNRDEQYF.

The chain is built from TRBV5-6 and TRBJ1-2; D gene ambiguous. Germline loops: CDR1 SGHDT, CDR2 YYEEEE. CDR3 length: 16 residues. V lost 0 bases to trimming and J lost 4 bases, with 16 bases between them. CDR3 nucleotide sequence: TGTGCCAGCAGCTTGGGGCGGAGCCCATCCGTCTATGGCTACACCTTC. This codes for CASSLGRSPSVYGYTF.

The CDR3 sequence: CASSENSLGDTQYF. Written as DNA, the CDR3 is TGTGCCAGCAGTGAAAATAGTCTCGGGGATACGCAGTATTTT. The chain uses TRBV6-5 and TRBJ2-3; D gene ambiguous. V was clipped by 5 bases and J by 6 bases, with 15 bases between them. CDR3 length: 14 residues. Germline V CDR1 and CDR2: MNHEY, SVGAGI.

This clone was detected only a few times. This chain connects TRBV4-3 to TRBJ2-3, with a tentative D call TRBD2 (6 bases). The CDR3 totals 15 residues. Trimming pared 1 base from V and 1 base from J, leaving 9 bases between. Germline-derived CDR1 and CDR2 are LGHNA and YSLEER. The CDR3: CASSQGTGGTDTQYF. CDR3 coding DNA: TGCGCCAGCAGCCAAGGCACGGGGGGCACAGATACGCAGTATTTT.

V and J are TRBV15 and TRBJ2-7, with D unclear. This CDR3 has 12 amino acids. The germline V gene encodes CDR1 LNHNV and CDR2 YYDKDF (reference sequence). With 1 base removed from V and 4 bases from J, the gap between germline ends came to 5 bases. CDR3 sequence (DNA): TGTGCCACCAGCAGAGCCGGGTACGAGCAGTACTTC. Residues: CATSRAGYEQYF. Supplemented by reference TRBV15 and TRBJ2-7, the full variable domain reads DAMVIQNPRYQVTQFGKPVTLSCSQTLNHNVMYWYQQKSSQAPKLLFHYYDKDFNNEADTPDNFQSRRPNTSFCFLDIRSPGLGDTAMYLCATSRAGYEQYFGPGTRLTVT.

This clone is medium-sized. CDR3 residues: CASSLNSGTGGEKLFF. The CDR3 nucleotides read TGCGCCAGCAGCCTCAACTCCGGGACAGGGGGCGAAAAACTGTTTTTT. The chain has TRBV4-3 and TRBJ1-4; 12 bases are a match to TRBD1. This CDR3 comprises 16 residues. J lost 8 bases, V lost 4 bases, and 8 bases had no gene match. Germline CDR1 is LGHNA and CDR2 is YSLEER.

The rearrangement joins TRBV4-1 to TRBJ1-4, with a weak D call TRBD1 (5 bases). V lost 0 bases and J lost 2, with 10 bases in between. There are 16 residues in the CDR3. CDR1 and CDR2 from the germline V gene are MGHRA and YSYEKL. DNA for the CDR3: TGCGCCAGCAGCCAAGACAATTACAGGACTAATGAAAAACTGTTTTTT. It specifies CASSQDNYRTNEKLFF.

This chain uses TRBV7-2 with TRBJ2-2; possible D gene TRBD2, 5 bases. Germline CDR1 SGHTA, CDR2 FQGNSA. Trimming took 1 base from V and 4 from J, leaving 7 bases between them. CDR3 length: 14 residues. CDR3 bases: TGTGCCAGCAGCTTAGTCGGGATCACCGGGGAGCTGTTTTTT. Protein: CASSLVGITGELFF.

The table lists this clone with a count of one. The chain joins TRBV2 to TRBJ2-7; 8 bases are a match to TRBD1. Losses at the gene ends were 1 base for V and 2 bases for J; bases not matched to a gene: 1. Germline values: CDR1 SNHLY, CDR2 FYNNEI. The CDR3 is 14 residues long. Here the CDR3 reads CASSEGTGPYEQYF. CDR3 nucleotides: TGTGCCAGCAGTGAAGGGACAGGGCCCTACGAGCAGTACTTC.

The chain combines TRBV12-2 with TRBJ1-6. TRBV12-2 is described as a pseudogene. CDR3 length equals 16 residues. As DNA, the CDR3 is TGTGCAAGTCGCTTAGGGCGCATCGGGGATAATTCACCCCTCCACTTT. Translating gives CASRLGRIGDNSPLHF.